The rows below give T cell receptor beta chains drawn from one sample of a study of regulatory T cells in long-lasting Graves disease. A single record per CDR3 protein comes from TCRdb applying MiXCR to the multiplex PCR reads. In the table there are approximately 380,000 distinct CDR3 sequences, less than 25% of which are singletons. This material consisted of peripheral blood mononuclear cells (PBMCs), taken when the disease was refractory, from a patient treated with antithyroid drugs. The source of these receptors is a female donor with Graves disease. CDR3s leave out the opening cysteine and the closing phenylalanine or tryptophan. The order of the fields is clone size, J gene, V gene, CDR3 protein. The size entry is marked missing in some rows and otherwise reads once, few, many or a size class.

many | TRBJ1-1 | TRBV20-1 | SAIDREGEAF
NA | TRBJ1-6 | TRBV4-1 | ASSQVARVNSPLH
many | TRBJ2-2 | TRBV27 | ASSLHGTGELF
few | TRBJ2-6 | TRBV7-8 | ASSHRRLSGANVLT
many | TRBJ2-1 | TRBV11-2 | ASRLALYNEQF
few | TRBJ2-7 | TRBV28 | ASSRQYEQY
NA | TRBJ2-7 | TRBV11-1 | ASSLTPSGTYLPYEQY
many | TRBJ2-2 | TRBV6-5 | ASSSQPGTSGTNTGELF
NA | TRBJ1-3 | TRBV7-9 | ASSPLAGTGSTIY
NA | TRBJ2-5 | TRBV7-2 | ASSLDGSISQETQY
few | TRBJ2-7 | TRBV7-6 | ASSPEGLAYEQY